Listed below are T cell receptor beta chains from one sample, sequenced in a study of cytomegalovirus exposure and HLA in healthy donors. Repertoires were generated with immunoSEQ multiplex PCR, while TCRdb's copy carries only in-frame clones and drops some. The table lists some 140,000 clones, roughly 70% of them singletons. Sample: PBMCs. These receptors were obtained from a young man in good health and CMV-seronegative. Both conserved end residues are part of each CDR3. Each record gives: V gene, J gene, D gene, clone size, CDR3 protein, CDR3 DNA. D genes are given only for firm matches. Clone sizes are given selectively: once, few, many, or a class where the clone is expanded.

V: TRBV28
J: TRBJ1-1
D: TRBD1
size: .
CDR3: CASHRQGAENTEAFF
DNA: TGTGCCAGCCACAGACAGGGGGCAGAGAACACTGAAGCTTTCTTT

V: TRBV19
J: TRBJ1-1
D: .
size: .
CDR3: CASSIVPGMNTEAFF
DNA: TGTGCCAGTAGTATAGTACCGGGGATGAACACTGAAGCTTTCTTT

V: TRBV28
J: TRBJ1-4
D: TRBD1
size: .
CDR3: CASSSGTGFREKLFF
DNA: TGTGCCAGCAGTTCCGGGACAGGGTTTCGTGAAAAACTGTTTTTT

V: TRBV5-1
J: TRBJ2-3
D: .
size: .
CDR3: CASSLQGTDTQYF
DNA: TGCGCCAGCAGCTTACAGGGCACAGATACGCAGTATTTT

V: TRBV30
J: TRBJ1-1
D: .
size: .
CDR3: CAWSPQGPTEAFF
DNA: TGTGCCTGGAGTCCTCAGGGGCCCACTGAAGCTTTCTTT

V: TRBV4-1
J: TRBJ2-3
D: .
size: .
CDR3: CASSQGALGTSTDTQYF
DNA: TGCGCCAGCAGCCAAGGGGCTCTCGGAACTAGCACAGATACGCAGTATTTT

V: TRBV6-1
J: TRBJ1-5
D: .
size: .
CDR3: CACAPGENQPQHF
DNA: TGTGCCTGTGCGCCGGGGGAAAATCAGCCCCAGCATTTT

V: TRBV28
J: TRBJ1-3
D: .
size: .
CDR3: CASSSTGVGGNTIYF
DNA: TGTGCCAGCAGTTCTACAGGCGTGGGGGGAAACACCATATATTTT

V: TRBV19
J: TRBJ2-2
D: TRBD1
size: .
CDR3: CASISQGVTGELFF
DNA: TGTGCCAGTATTTCGCAGGGGGTCACCGGGGAGCTGTTTTTT

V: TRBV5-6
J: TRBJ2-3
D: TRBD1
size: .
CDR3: CASSWTGEDTDTQYF
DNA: TGTGCCAGCAGCTGGACAGGGGAGGACACAGATACGCAGTATTTT

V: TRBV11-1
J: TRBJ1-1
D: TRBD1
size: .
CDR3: CASSALTGGIQTEAFF
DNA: TGTGCCAGCAGCGCCCTAACAGGGGGAATTCAGACTGAAGCTTTCTTT

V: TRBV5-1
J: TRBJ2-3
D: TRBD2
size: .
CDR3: CASSSGTLAGGVDTQYF
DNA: TGCGCCAGCAGCTCCGGCACGCTAGCGGGGGGGGTAGATACGCAGTATTTT

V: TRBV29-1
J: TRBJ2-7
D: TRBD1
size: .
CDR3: CSVEGQGYEQYF
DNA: TGCAGCGTTGAGGGACAGGGGTACGAGCAGTACTTC

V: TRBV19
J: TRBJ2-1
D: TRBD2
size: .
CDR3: CASSIEVAGVLSSYNEQFF
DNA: TGTGCCAGTAGTATCGAGGTAGCGGGGGTTTTAAGCTCCTACAATGAGCAGTTCTTC

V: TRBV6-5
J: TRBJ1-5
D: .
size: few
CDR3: CASSEAGNQPQHF
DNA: TGTGCCAGCAGTGAAGCAGGGAATCAGCCCCAGCATTTT

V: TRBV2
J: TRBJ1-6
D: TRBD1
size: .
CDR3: CASIPGQGISPLHF
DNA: TGTGCCAGCATCCCGGGACAGGGTATTTCACCCCTCCACTTT

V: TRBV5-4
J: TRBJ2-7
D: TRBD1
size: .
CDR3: CASSLGRDRGNYEQYF
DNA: TGTGCCAGCAGCTTGGGCAGGGACAGGGGGAACTACGAGCAGTACTTC

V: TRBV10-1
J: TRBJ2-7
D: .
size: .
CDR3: CASSESYPYEQYF
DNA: TGCGCCAGCAGTGAGTCCTACCCCTACGAGCAGTACTTC

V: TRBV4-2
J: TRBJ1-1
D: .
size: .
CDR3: CASSQPPGGEAFF
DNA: TGTGCCAGCAGCCAGCCTCCGGGAGGAGAAGCTTTCTTT

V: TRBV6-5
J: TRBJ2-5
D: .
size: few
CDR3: CASSYAGEGVKTQYF
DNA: TGTGCCAGCAGTTACGCGGGGGAGGGGGTAAAGACCCAGTACTTC

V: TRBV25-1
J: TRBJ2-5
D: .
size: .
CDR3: CASSEVRETQYF
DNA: TGTGCCAGCAGTGAGGTGAGGGAGACCCAGTACTTC

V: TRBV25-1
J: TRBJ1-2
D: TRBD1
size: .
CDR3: CASSGGQGGGGYTF
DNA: TGTGCCAGCAGTGGGGGACAGGGAGGAGGTGGCTACACCTTC

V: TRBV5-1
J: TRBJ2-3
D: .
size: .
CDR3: CASSFVGQRTDTQYF
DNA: TGCGCCAGCAGCTTCGTCGGACAGCGCACAGATACGCAGTATTTT

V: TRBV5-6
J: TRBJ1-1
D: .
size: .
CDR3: CASSFGIRGNTEAFF
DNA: TGTGCCAGCAGCTTTGGGATACGGGGGAACACTGAAGCTTTCTTT

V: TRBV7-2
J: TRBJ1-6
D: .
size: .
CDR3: CASSLISGGKSVYSPLHF
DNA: TGTGCCAGCAGCTTAATATCTGGCGGAAAGTCAGTGTATTCACCCCTCCACTTT

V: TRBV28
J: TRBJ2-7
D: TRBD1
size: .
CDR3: CASSRDRGRFYEQYF
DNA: TGTGCCAGCAGCCGCGACAGGGGGCGTTTCTACGAGCAGTACTTC

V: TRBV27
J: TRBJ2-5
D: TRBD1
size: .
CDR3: CASYWDRLQETQYF
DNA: TGTGCCAGCTATTGGGACAGGCTGCAAGAGACCCAGTACTTC

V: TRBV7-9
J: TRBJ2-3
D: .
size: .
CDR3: CASSATGGGSTTDTQYF
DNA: TGTGCCAGCAGCGCAACAGGGGGGGGTTCGACCACAGATACGCAGTATTTT

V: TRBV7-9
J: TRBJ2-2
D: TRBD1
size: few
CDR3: CASSSWTGAGELFF
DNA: TGTGCCAGCAGCTCCTGGACAGGGGCCGGGGAGCTGTTTTTT

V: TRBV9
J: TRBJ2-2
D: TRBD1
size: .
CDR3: CASSVAGTGANTGELFF
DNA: TGTGCCAGCAGCGTAGCGGGGACAGGGGCCAACACCGGGGAGCTGTTTTTT

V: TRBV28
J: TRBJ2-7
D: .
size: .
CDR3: CASSTQQVKLDEQYF
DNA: TGTGCCAGCAGTACCCAACAGGTAAAGTTGGACGAGCAGTACTTC

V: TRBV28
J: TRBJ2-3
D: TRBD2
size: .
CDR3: CASSSEAGGLTDTQYF
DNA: TGTGCCAGCAGTTCGGAAGCGGGGGGGCTAACAGATACGCAGTATTTT

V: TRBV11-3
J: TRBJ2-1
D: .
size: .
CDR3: CASSLGHLYNEQFF
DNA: TGTGCCAGCAGCCTAGGACACCTCTACAATGAGCAGTTCTTC

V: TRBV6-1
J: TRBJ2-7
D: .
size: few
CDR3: CASSERWGGYEQYF
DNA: TGTGCCAGCAGTGAACGATGGGGCGGTTACGAGCAGTACTTC

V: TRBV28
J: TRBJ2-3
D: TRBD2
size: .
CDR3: CASSAGLAGITDTQYF
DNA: TGTGCCAGCAGTGCCGGACTAGCGGGGATCACAGATACGCAGTATTTT

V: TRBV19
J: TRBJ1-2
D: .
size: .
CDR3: CASGESDRSYGYTF
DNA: TGTGCCAGTGGTGAGAGTGACAGGTCCTATGGCTACACCTTC

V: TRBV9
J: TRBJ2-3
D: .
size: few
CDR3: CASSAGKGTQYF
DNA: TGTGCCAGCAGCGCGGGGAAGGGTACGCAGTATTTT

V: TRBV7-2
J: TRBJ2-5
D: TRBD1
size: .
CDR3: CASSLATGGLETQYF
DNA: TGTGCCAGCAGCTTAGCGACAGGGGGCTTAGAGACCCAGTACTTC

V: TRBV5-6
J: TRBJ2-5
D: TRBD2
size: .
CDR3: CASSLGGGRPQETQYF
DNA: TGTGCCAGCAGCTTGGGGGGCGGGAGGCCCCAAGAGACCCAGTACTTC

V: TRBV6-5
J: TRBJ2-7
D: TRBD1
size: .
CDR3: CASSRLRGPNEQYF
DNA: TGTGCCAGCAGTCGCCTAAGGGGGCCGAATGAGCAGTACTTC

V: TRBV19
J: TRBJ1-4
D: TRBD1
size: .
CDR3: CASTGTGMPSTNEKLFF
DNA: TGTGCCAGTACCGGGACAGGGATGCCGTCAACTAATGAAAAACTGTTTTTT